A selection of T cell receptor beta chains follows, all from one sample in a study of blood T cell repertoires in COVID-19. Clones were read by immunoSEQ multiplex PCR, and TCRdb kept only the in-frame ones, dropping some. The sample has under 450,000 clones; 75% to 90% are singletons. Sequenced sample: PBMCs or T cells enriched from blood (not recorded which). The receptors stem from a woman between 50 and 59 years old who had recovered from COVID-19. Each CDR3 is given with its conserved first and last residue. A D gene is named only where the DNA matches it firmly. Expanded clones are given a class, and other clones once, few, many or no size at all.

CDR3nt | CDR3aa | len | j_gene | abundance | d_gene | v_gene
TGCAGCGTTAGGTGGGACAGGGATGCAACTAATGAAAAACTGTTTTTT | CSVRWDRDATNEKLFF | 16 | TRBJ1-4 | - | TRBD1 | TRBV29-1
TGTGCCAGTGGGGACACGTCTGGCAATCAGCCCCAGCATTTT | CASGDTSGNQPQHF | 14 | TRBJ1-5 | - | - | TRBV19
TGCGCCAGCAGCCCCGGTAGATCCACTGAAGCTTTCTTT | CASSPGRSTEAFF | 13 | TRBJ1-1 | - | - | TRBV5-1
TGTGCCAGCAGCCCCGGGAGGGTGGGGCCCCAGCATTTT | CASSPGRVGPQHF | 13 | TRBJ1-5 | few | - | TRBV28
TGTGCCAGCAGCCCTACAGGGCTCTCCTACGAGCAGTACTTC | CASSPTGLSYEQYF | 14 | TRBJ2-7 | - | - | TRBV27
TGTGCCAGTAGTAGGACAGGGGACTATGGCTACACCTTC | CASSRTGDYGYTF | 13 | TRBJ1-2 | - | TRBD1 | TRBV19
TGTGCCAGCAGTTTATCCACGGACAGAGACTATGGCTACACCTTC | CASSLSTDRDYGYTF | 15 | TRBJ1-2 | - | - | TRBV27
TGTGCCAGCAGTTACTCTTGGGGGCGAGGAGAAAAACTGTTTTTT | CASSYSWGRGEKLFF | 15 | TRBJ1-4 | - | - | TRBV6-5
TGTGCCAGCAGCCAATTCGACAGGGTAGGGAACACTGAAGCTTTCTTT | CASSQFDRVGNTEAFF | 16 | TRBJ1-1 | - | TRBD1 | TRBV6-2/TRBV6-3
TGCGCCAGCAGCCAAGTGAGAGGGGGCTTGTGGTATGGCTACACCTTC | CASSQVRGGLWYGYTF | 16 | TRBJ1-2 | once | TRBD1 | TRBV4-1
TGTGCCAGCAAGTGGGGCAGTACCTACGAGCAGTACTTC | CASKWGSTYEQYF | 13 | TRBJ2-7 | - | - | TRBV2
TGTGCCAGCAGCCCTCAAGGGGCCGGACGTACTGAAGCTTTCTTT | CASSPQGAGRTEAFF | 15 | TRBJ1-1 | - | - | TRBV7-2
TGTGCCAGCAGCTTGGTCGGGGACGAGCAGTACTTC | CASSLVGDEQYF | 12 | TRBJ2-7 | few | - | TRBV5-4
TGTGCCAGCAGCCCCGGACAGGGTTTTCGGTTGAGTGGCTACACCTTC | CASSPGQGFRLSGYTF | 16 | TRBJ1-2 | few | TRBD1 | TRBV9
TGTGCCAGCAGTCACGGGGCTGAAGCTTTCTTT | CASSHGAEAFF | 11 | TRBJ1-1 | - | - | TRBV6-5
TGTGCCAGCAGCGCAGCGGGAGGTTGGGGAGATACGCAGTATTTT | CASSAAGGWGDTQYF | 15 | TRBJ2-3 | - | TRBD2 | TRBV9
TGTGCCAGCAGTGTCGGACAGGGTCGGGACACTGAAGCTTTCTTT | CASSVGQGRDTEAFF | 15 | TRBJ1-1 | - | TRBD1 | TRBV2
TGTGCCAGCTGCCCTCAGGGGTATTACTATGGCTACACCTTC | CASCPQGYYYGYTF | 14 | TRBJ1-2 | - | - | TRBV6-2/TRBV6-3
TGTGCCAGCTTAACGGGTGAGGGAGGGGAAAAACTGTTTTTT | CASLTGEGGEKLFF | 14 | TRBJ1-4 | - | - | TRBV2
TGCAGCGTTGAAGATCCTAGTAGTCCCTACAATGAGCAGTTCTTC | CSVEDPSSPYNEQFF | 15 | TRBJ2-1 | - | - | TRBV29-1
TGTGCCAGCAGTTTCCGAGGGGGGGGCTATCAAGAGACCCAGTACTTC | CASSFRGGGYQETQYF | 16 | TRBJ2-5 | - | - | TRBV6-5
TGTGCCAGCAGCTTGGCCCCGTCTGGAAACACCATATATTTT | CASSLAPSGNTIYF | 14 | TRBJ1-3 | - | - | TRBV5-5
TGTGCCAGTAGTCAACAGAGTTCACCCCTCCACTTT | CASSQQSSPLHF | 12 | TRBJ1-6 | - | - | TRBV19
TGTGCCAGCAGTACGACAACCGGGACAAGGCGGACACCCCTCCACTTT | CASSTTTGTRRTPLHF | 16 | TRBJ1-6 | - | - | TRBV28
TGTGCCAGCAATGGACAGGGCTATGGCTACACCTTC | CASNGQGYGYTF | 12 | TRBJ1-2 | - | TRBD1 | TRBV5-4
TGCGCCAGCAGCTTGGATAGGGGGCGCTTTGTATACTATGGCTACACCTTC | CASSLDRGRFVYYGYTF | 17 | TRBJ1-2 | few | TRBD1 | TRBV5-1
TGTGCCAGTACTCTCCTCAGGGGGGACTATGGCTACACCTTC | CASTLLRGDYGYTF | 14 | TRBJ1-2 | - | TRBD1 | TRBV19
TGCGCCAGCAGTCAATTAGAGGTGACGGCTGAAGCTTTCTTT | CASSQLEVTAEAFF | 14 | TRBJ1-1 | once | - | TRBV23-1
TGTGCCAGCAGGCTCCTCGGTACCCCCTATGGCTACACCTTC | CASRLLGTPYGYTF | 14 | TRBJ1-2 | - | - | TRBV6-5
TGTGCCAGCAGTGGTCTGCCCCGTCCTCAGGGGGCAGCGGGCGAGCAGTACTTC | CASSGLPRPQGAAGEQYF | 18 | TRBJ2-7 | - | TRBD1 | TRBV2
TGTGCCAGCAGCGCCAGGGACAGGGGGTCTTACGAGCAGTACTTC | CASSARDRGSYEQYF | 15 | TRBJ2-7 | few | TRBD1 | TRBV9
TGTGCCATCAGTCCTAGGGGGCCGCGTCAAATTAATTCACCCCTCCACTTT | CAISPRGPRQINSPLHF | 17 | TRBJ1-6 | few | TRBD1 | TRBV10-3
TGTGCCAGCAATCAACCGGGACAGGGCAAAACTGAAGCTTTCTTT | CASNQPGQGKTEAFF | 15 | TRBJ1-1 | - | TRBD1 | TRBV2
TGTGCCAGCAGCTTACTAAACACCGGGGAGCTGTTTTTT | CASSLLNTGELFF | 13 | TRBJ2-2 | - | - | TRBV11-3
TGTGCCAGCAGTGGAAGGACAGGCGAACGTAGGATCTATGGCTACACCTTC | CASSGRTGERRIYGYTF | 17 | TRBJ1-2 | - | TRBD1 | TRBV6-1
TGCGCCAGCAGCCCTGGACAGGGGACTTCACCCCTCCACTTT | CASSPGQGTSPLHF | 14 | TRBJ1-6 | few | TRBD1 | TRBV5-1
TGTGCTAGCAGCTTGGGACTAGCGGGGGGCCCAGGCTATGAGCAGTTCTTC | CASSLGLAGGPGYEQFF | 17 | TRBJ2-1 | - | TRBD2 | TRBV7-7